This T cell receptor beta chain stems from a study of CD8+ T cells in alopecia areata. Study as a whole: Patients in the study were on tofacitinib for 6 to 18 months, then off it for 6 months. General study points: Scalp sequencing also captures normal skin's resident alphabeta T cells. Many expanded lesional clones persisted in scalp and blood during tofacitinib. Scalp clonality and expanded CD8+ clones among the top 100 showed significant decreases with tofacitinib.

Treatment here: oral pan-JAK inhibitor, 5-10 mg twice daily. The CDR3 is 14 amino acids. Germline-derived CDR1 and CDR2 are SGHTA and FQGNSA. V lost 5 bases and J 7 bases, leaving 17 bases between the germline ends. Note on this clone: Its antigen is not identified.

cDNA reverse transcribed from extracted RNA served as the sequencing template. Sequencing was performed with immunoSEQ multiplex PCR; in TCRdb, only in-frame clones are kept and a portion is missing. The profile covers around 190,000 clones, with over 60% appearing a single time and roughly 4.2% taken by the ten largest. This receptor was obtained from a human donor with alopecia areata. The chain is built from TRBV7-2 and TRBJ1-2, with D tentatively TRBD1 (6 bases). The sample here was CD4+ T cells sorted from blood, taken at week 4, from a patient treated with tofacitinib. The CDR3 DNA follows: TGTGCCAGCAGCACTAGCCAGGGGAGTAGTGGCTACACCTTC. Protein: CASSTSQGSSGYTF.